This T cell receptor beta chain derives from a study of cytomegalovirus exposure and HLA in healthy donors. Study conclusions and caveats: In an earlier analysis, most TCR beta V segments were productive about 90% or about 30% of the time.

Trimming stripped 3 bases from V and 0 bases from J, with 9 bases between. CDR1 is SGHDT, CDR2 YYEEEE, per germline. The CDR3 consists of 14 residues. 13 Jbeta primers and 60 Vbeta primers were used for the PCR. TCRdb keeps only in-frame clones here, not all; method: immunoSEQ multiplex PCR. The sample shows some 180,000 clones, around 82% of them seen only once. As to this clone: The antigen is not known.

This clonotype was obtained from a man aged 35 to 55 in good health and CMV-seropositive. V usage is TRBV5-6 and J usage is TRBJ1-1; D is unclear. Sequences were obtained from PBMCs. CDR3 in amino acids: CASSSGFLNTEAFF. The CDR3 bases are TGTGCCAGCAGCTCCGGGTTTCTGAACACTGAAGCTTTCTTT.